This entry concerns a single TCR beta chain. Trimming cost V 0 bases and J 2 bases, with 17 bases left between them. The CDR3 totals 18 residues. The V gene's germline CDR1 is GTSNPN and CDR2 SVGIG (reference sequence). The sample comes from a study of cytomegalovirus exposure and HLA in healthy donors. Repertoires were generated with immunoSEQ multiplex PCR, while TCRdb's copy carries only in-frame clones and drops some. The sample includes fewer than 85,000 clones, 94% seen only once; the top ten take 0.63%. The clonotype originates from a woman aged 18-29 years in good health and CMV-seronegative. Sequenced material: PBMCs. The chain combines TRBV30 with TRBJ1-6, with a weak D call TRBD1 (5 bases). CDR3 residues: CAWSVLTGGRPYNSPLHF. The CDR3 DNA reads TGTGCCTGGAGTGTATTGACTGGGGGGAGACCCTATAATTCACCCCTCCACTTT.